This T cell receptor (beta chain) was captured in a study of breast tumors, draining lymph nodes, adjacent tissues. TCRdb redid the calling of the multiplex PCR reads with MiXCR, one entry per CDR3 protein. The profile covers some 110,000 distinct CDR3 sequences, with about 31% appearing a single time and approximately 5.3% taken by the ten largest. Trimming removed 4 bases from V and 2 bases from J, with 11 bases in between. Germline CDR1 is SEHNR and CDR2 is FQNEAQ (reference sequence). The CDR3 consists of 15 residues. This clonotype was counted ten times or more. Breast cancer patients provided tissue from their axillary draining lymph nodes.

J is TRBJ1-4 and V is TRBV7-9, with a weak D call TRBD1 (6 bases). The sequenced sample was axillary lymph node tissue. This clonotype originated in a female donor with breast cancer. Some clones in this sample may be carry-over from other donors' samples. CDR3 coding DNA: TGTGCCAGCAGCTCTTACAGGGCGACTAATGAAAAACTGTTTTTT. It codes for CASSSYRATNEKLFF.